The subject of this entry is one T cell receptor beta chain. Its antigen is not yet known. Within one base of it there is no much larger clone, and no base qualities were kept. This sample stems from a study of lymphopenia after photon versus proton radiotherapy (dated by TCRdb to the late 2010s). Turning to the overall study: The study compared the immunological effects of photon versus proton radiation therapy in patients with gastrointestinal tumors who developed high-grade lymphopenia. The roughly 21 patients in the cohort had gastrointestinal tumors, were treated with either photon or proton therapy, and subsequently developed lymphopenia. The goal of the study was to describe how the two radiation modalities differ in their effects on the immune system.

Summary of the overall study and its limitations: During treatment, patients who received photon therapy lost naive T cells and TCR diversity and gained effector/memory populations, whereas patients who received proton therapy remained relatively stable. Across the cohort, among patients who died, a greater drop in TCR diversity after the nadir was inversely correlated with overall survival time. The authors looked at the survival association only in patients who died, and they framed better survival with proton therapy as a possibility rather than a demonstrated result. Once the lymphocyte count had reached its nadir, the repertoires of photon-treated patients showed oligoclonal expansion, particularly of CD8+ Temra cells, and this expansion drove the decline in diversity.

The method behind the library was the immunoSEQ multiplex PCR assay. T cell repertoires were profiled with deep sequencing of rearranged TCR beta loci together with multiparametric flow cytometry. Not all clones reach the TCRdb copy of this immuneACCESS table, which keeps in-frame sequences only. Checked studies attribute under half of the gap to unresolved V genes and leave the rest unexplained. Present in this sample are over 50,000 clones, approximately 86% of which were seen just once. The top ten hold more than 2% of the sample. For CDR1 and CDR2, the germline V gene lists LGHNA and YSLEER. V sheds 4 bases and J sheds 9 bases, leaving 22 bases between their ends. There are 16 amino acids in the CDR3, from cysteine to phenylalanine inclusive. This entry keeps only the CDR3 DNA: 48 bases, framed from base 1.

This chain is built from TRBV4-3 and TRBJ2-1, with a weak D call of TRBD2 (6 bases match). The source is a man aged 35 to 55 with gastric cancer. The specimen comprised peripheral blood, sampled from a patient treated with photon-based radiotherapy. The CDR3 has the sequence CASSPLGSGGAREQFF. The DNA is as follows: TGCGCCAGCAGCCCCTTGGGTAGCGGAGGGGCTCGTGAGCAGTTCTTC.